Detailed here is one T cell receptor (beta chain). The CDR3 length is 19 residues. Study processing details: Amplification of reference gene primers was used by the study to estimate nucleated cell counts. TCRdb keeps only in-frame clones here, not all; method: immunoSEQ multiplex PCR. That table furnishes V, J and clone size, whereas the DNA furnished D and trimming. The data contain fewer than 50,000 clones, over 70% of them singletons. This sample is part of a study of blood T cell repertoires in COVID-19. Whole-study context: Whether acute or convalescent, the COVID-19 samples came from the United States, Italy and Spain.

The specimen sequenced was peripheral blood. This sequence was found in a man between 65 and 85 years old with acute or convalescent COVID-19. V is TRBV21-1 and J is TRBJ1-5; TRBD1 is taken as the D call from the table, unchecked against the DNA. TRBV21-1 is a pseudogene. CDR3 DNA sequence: TGTGCCAGCAGCAAAGCACAAAAGGACAGGGATAAAGGCAATCAGCCCCAGCATTTT. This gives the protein CASSKAQKDRDKGNQPQHF.